The 29 T cell receptor beta chains below were found in one sample sequenced in a study of T cell repertoires and HLA-DP antigens. The antigens of these receptors remain unknown. Method: immunoSEQ multiplex PCR; TCRdb's copy keeps in-frame clones and lacks some. The sample yields almost 90,000 clones, roughly nine tenths seen once. Sample: CD4+ T cells from PBMCs. The receptors come from a man between 50 and 59 years old in good health and CMV-seronegative.

The chain links TRBV7-2 to TRBJ2-1, with 14 positions matching TRBD2. V lost 4 bases to trimming and J lost 9 bases; unmatched junction nucleotides: 11. Germline CDR1 is SGHTA and CDR2 is FQGNSA. This CDR3 has 17 amino acids. CDR3 in amino acids: CASSSPAGTSGGGEQFF. Written as DNA, the CDR3 is TGTGCCAGCAGCTCTCCTGCCGGGACTAGCGGGGGTGGTGAGCAGTTCTTC.

This clone was found once. This chain joins TRBV7-3 and TRBJ2-7, with D possibly being TRBD1 (6 bases). Trimming removed 5 bases at V and 6 bases at J, with 11 bases between. Germline CDR1 and CDR2: SGHTA and FQGTGA. The CDR3 spans 12 residues. The CDR3: CASSNRVGEQYF. As DNA, the CDR3 is TGTGCCAGCAGCAACAGGGTCGGCGAGCAGTACTTC.

The chain links TRBV5-6 to TRBJ1-4, with D unclear. The V end lost 2 bases, the J end lost 3 bases, and 11 bases lay between the germline ends. The CDR3 consists of 15 residues. Germline V CDR1 and CDR2: SGHDT, YYEEEE. As DNA, the CDR3 is TGTGCCAGCAGCTTTGGTATCGCCGCTAATGAAAAACTGTTTTTT. Residues: CASSFGIAANEKLFF. Filled out from reference TRBV5-6 and TRBJ1-4, the complete variable domain reads DAGVTQSPTHLIKTRGQQVTLRCSPKSGHDTVSWYQQALGQGPQFIFQYYEEEERQRGNFPDRFSGHQFPNYSSELNVNALLLGDSALYLCASSFGIAANEKLFFGSGTQLSVL.

This chain uses TRBV4-1 with TRBJ2-1; a possible D gene is TRBD2 (5 bases). The CDR3 loop spans 17 amino acids. Trimming left V 0 bases short and J 0 bases short, with 12 bases between. CDR1 is MGHRA and CDR2 is YSYEKL in the germline V gene. CDR3 loop: CASSQELGRSSYNEQFF. The DNA of the CDR3 is TGCGCCAGCAGCCAAGAACTAGGACGGAGCTCCTACAATGAGCAGTTCTTC.

Only a few counts were recorded for this clone. The chain carries TRBV21-1 and TRBJ1-5; the table's D call TRBD1 went unverified against the DNA. TRBV21-1 corresponds to a pseudogene. The CDR3 extends over 16 amino acids. The CDR3: CASSKAGTGTYQPQHF. The CDR3 DNA reads as TGTGCCAGCAGCAAAGCAGGGACAGGGACCTATCAGCCCCAGCATTTT.

The V gene is TRBV6-1, the J gene TRBJ2-5; D not resolved. Germline V CDR1 and CDR2: MNHNS, SASEGT. V was pared by 4 bases and J by 5 bases, with 5 bases between. The CDR3 has 11 amino acids. The DNA of the CDR3 is TGTGCCAGCAGTGTTCCGGAGACCCAGTACTTC. This codes for CASSVPETQYF.

The chain employs TRBV4-2 and TRBJ2-3; TRBD2 agrees at 10 bases. From germline, CDR1 is LGHNA and CDR2 YNFKEQ. This CDR3 has 17 amino acids. V gave up 4 bases and J gave up 7 bases; unmatched junction bases: 14. In nucleotides, the CDR3 is TGTGCCAGCAGCCGCCTCCCGACTAGCGGGCAGTTCAATACGCAGTATTTT. Its translation: CASSRLPTSGQFNTQYF.

This clone was recorded a few times. The chain recombines TRBV4-2 with TRBJ2-3; TRBD2 matches at 12 bases. The V segment lost 4 bases and the J segment 6 bases; nucleotides outside the gene matches: 11. Germline CDR1 LGHNA, CDR2 YNFKEQ. The CDR3 contains 17 residues. CDR3 residues: CASSPTGLAGGPDTQYF. The CDR3, as DNA: TGTGCCAGCAGCCCGACGGGGCTAGCGGGGGGGCCGGATACGCAGTATTTT.

This sequence joins TRBV29-1 and TRBJ1-5; D may be TRBD1 (5 bases). V lost 4 bases to trimming and J lost 3 bases, with 16 bases between them. This CDR3 contains 15 residues. The germline V gene has CDR1 SQVTM and CDR2 ANQGSEA. CDR3 protein: CSVAGGVGSNQPQHF. CDR3 nucleotide sequence: TGCAGCGTTGCCGGGGGGGTGGGATCCAATCAGCCCCAGCATTTT.

The chain carries TRBV25-1 and TRBJ1-2; 10 bases fit TRBD1. In germline, CDR1 is MGHDK, CDR2 SYGVNS. V shed 5 bases, J shed 6 bases, and the junction held 3 bases outside the gene matches. CDR3 length equals 13 residues. DNA for the CDR3: TGTGCCAGCAGTTCCGGGACAGGGGATGGCTACACCTTC. Its protein product is CASSSGTGDGYTF.

The chain combines TRBV6-1 with TRBJ2-1; D gene uncertain. Trimming removed 6 bases from V and 8 bases from J, with 11 bases in between. This CDR3 region has 12 residues. Germline V gene data show CDR1 as MNHNS and CDR2 as SASEGT. In DNA, the CDR3 is TGTGCCAGCAGCCCCGGTGGGTATGAGCAGTTCTTC. Protein sequence: CASSPGGYEQFF.

The chain has TRBV6-1 and TRBJ1-5, with 9 nucleotides matching TRBD1. The CDR3 contains 14 residues. The V segment lost 5 bases and the J segment 7 bases; nucleotides outside the gene matches: 6. Germline CDR1 is MNHNS and CDR2 is SASEGT. CDR3 in amino acids: CASSSGTGSQPQHF. The DNA for the CDR3 is TGTGCCAGCAGTTCTGGGACAGGGTCACAGCCCCAGCATTTT.

This rearrangement joins TRBV13 to TRBJ1-2, with D maybe TRBD1 (5 bases). CDR1 and CDR2 (germline): PRHDT, FYEKMQ (reference sequence). This CDR3 has 14 residues. V dropped 5 bases and J dropped 3 bases, with 13 bases sitting between them. The CDR3 protein is CASSIGQVYYGYTF. CDR3 sequence (DNA): TGTGCCAGCAGCATCGGACAAGTTTACTATGGCTACACCTTC.

This clone was seen once. The rearrangement links TRBV7-6 to TRBJ1-4, with D possibly being TRBD1 (5 bases). The ends were cut back, 10 bases at V and 4 bases at J, with 16 bases in the middle. This CDR3 comprises 14 residues. Germline-derived CDR1 and CDR2 are SGHVS and FNYEAQ. The CDR3 is CATGDRGFNEKLFF. The CDR3 DNA is TGTGCCACCGGCGATAGGGGTTTTAATGAAAAACTGTTTTTT. Filled out from reference TRBV7-6 and TRBJ1-4, the complete variable domain reads GAGVSQSPRYKVTKRGQDVALRCDPISGHVSLYWYRQALGQGPEFLTYFNYEAQQDKSGLPNDRFSAERPEGSISTLTIQRTEQRDSAMYRCATGDRGFNEKLFFGSGTQLSVL.

This chain joins TRBV18 and TRBJ2-6, with 8 bases lining up with TRBD1. Germline CDR1 and CDR2: KGHSH and LQKENI. CDR3 length: 17 amino acids. J was trimmed by 0 bases and V by 3 bases; bases with no gene match: 4. This CDR3 is CASSPRQGSSGANVLTF. The DNA for the CDR3 is TGTGCCAGCTCACCTAGACAGGGGTCCTCTGGGGCCAACGTCCTGACTTTC.

This chain uses TRBV27 with TRBJ2-7; 8 positions agree with TRBD1. Germline loops: CDR1 MNHEY, CDR2 SMNVEV (reference sequence). CDR3 length equals 15 residues. The junction had 9 bases not matched to a gene; V was cut back by 7 bases and J by 1 base. The CDR3 region is CASTSTGTGSYEQYF. The CDR3 DNA follows: TGTGCCAGCACGTCAACCGGGACAGGATCCTACGAGCAGTACTTC.

The chain recombines TRBV11-2 with TRBJ2-5; no definite D call. Germline V gene lookup returns CDR1 SGHAT and CDR2 FQNNGV. The CDR3 has 12 residues. V lost 4 bases and J 5 bases, leaving 8 bases between the germline ends. The CDR3 DNA reads TGTGCCAGCAGCTCCGGAAGGGAGACCCAGTACTTC. As protein: CASSSGRETQYF. The full variable domain, its missing parts supplied by reference TRBV11-2 and TRBJ2-5, is EAGVAQSPRYKIIEKRQSVAFWCNPISGHATLYWYQQILGQGPKLLIQFQNNGVVDDSQLPKDRFSAERLKGVDSTLKIQPAKLEDSAVYLCASSSGRETQYFGPGTRLLVL.

This chain connects TRBV19 to TRBJ2-1; 9 nucleotides match TRBD2. The V gene's germline CDR1 is LNHDA and CDR2 SQIVND (reference sequence). This CDR3 is 16 amino acids long. Losses at the gene ends were 8 bases for V and 8 bases for J; bases not matched to a gene: 16. The DNA for the CDR3 is TGTGCCAGTTCCCCAAGGGCTAGCGGGGTTCTTGATGAGCAGTTCTTC. As protein: CASSPRASGVLDEQFF.

Written as DNA, the CDR3 is TGCGCCAGCAGCCAAGATATGAAGAGGCAGGGACCTTTGCCGTCCTACAATGAGCAGTTCTTC. Translation: CASSQDMKRQGPLPSYNEQFF. The chain couples TRBV4-3 to TRBJ2-1; D is tentatively TRBD1 or TRBD2 (5 bases each). There are 21 residues in the CDR3. Trimming removed 0 bases from V and 1 base from J, with 25 bases in between. Germline V gene data show CDR1 as LGHNA and CDR2 as YSLEER.

This chain uses TRBV11-2 with TRBJ2-7, with 12 positions matching TRBD2. This CDR3 has 15 amino acids. Germline CDR1 SGHAT, CDR2 FQNNGV. V dropped 7 bases and J dropped 1; count of bases not matched to a gene: 5. CDR3 region: CASTKGLAGSYEQYF. The DNA for the CDR3 is TGTGCCAGCACCAAGGGACTAGCGGGTTCCTACGAGCAGTACTTC.

The chain joins TRBV7-2 to TRBJ1-4; possible D gene TRBD1, 5 bases. CDR3 size: 15 residues. V was pared by 1 base and J by 3 bases, with 9 bases between. CDR1 and CDR2 (germline): SGHTA, FQGNSA. CDR3 region: CASSLGRGSNEKLFF. The CDR3 DNA sequence: TGTGCCAGCAGCTTAGGGCGGGGCTCTAATGAAAAACTGTTTTTT.

The CDR3: CASSSRSKGAGTEAFF. Here the CDR3 DNA reads TGCGCCAGCAGCTCCCGGTCGAAGGGGGCAGGGACTGAAGCTTTCTTT. The rearrangement uses TRBV5-1 and TRBJ1-1, with 7 bases aligning to TRBD1. J was trimmed by 5 bases and V by 3 bases; bases with no gene match: 13. Per the germline V gene, CDR1 is SGHRS and CDR2 is YFSETQ. The CDR3 contains 16 residues.

This chain links TRBV9 with TRBJ2-3; TRBD2 aligns across 8 bases. Germline trimming cut 0 bases from V and 0 bases from J; bases unmatched to any gene: 3. CDR3 length: 16 amino acids. Germline assignment: CDR1 SGDLS and CDR2 YYNGEE. CDR3 amino acids: CASSVAAGGSTDTQYF. The CDR3 nucleotides are TGTGCCAGCAGCGTAGCGGCGGGAGGTAGCACAGATACGCAGTATTTT.

This clone was detected only once. This sequence joins TRBV25-1 and TRBJ2-1, with 8 bases matching TRBD1. The CDR3 runs to 15 residues. Trimming cost V 4 bases and J 7 bases; bases outside gene matches: 9. Germline CDR1 MGHDK, CDR2 SYGVNS. CDR3 protein: CASSGVGQGLNEQFF. The CDR3, as DNA: TGTGCCAGCAGTGGAGTAGGACAGGGTCTTAATGAGCAGTTCTTC.

The J gene is TRBJ1-2, the V gene TRBV30; 7 positions match TRBD1. The germline CDR1 and CDR2 sequences are GTSNPN and SVGIG (reference sequence). The length of the CDR3 is 17 residues. V shed 0 bases, J shed 6 bases, and the junction held 16 bases outside the gene matches. The CDR3 reads CAWSVLVTGFYRDGYTF. CDR3 DNA: TGTGCCTGGAGTGTATTAGTGACAGGGTTTTATCGCGATGGCTACACCTTC. Full variable domain (remainder filled in from reference TRBV30 and TRBJ1-2): SQTIHQWPATLVQPVGSPLSLECTVEGTSNPNLYWYRQAAGRGLQLLFYSVGIGQISSEVPQNLSASRPQDRQFILSSKKLLLSDSGFYLCAWSVLVTGFYRDGYTFGSGTRLTVV.

The V and J genes are TRBV4-2 and TRBJ2-7; TRBD1 is a possible D gene (5 bases). Germline CDR1 is LGHNA and CDR2 is YNFKEQ. V was pared by 5 bases and J by 2 bases, with 22 bases between. CDR3 size: 17 residues. Written as DNA, the CDR3 is TGTGCCAGCAGCTTAGCCCACTTACGTCAGACAGCCTACGAGCAGTACTTC. Translation gives CASSLAHLRQTAYEQYF.

This clone was detected once. The chain joins TRBV5-1 to TRBJ2-1; TRBD2 is a possible D gene (5 bases). The CDR3 consists of 14 residues. The V end lost 1 base, the J end lost 6 bases, and 11 bases lay between the germline ends. The V gene's germline CDR1 is SGHRS and CDR2 YFSETQ. CDR3 sequence (DNA): TGCGCCAGCAGCTTGCCCGGGGTAAGCAATGAGCAGTTCTTC. Amino acid sequence: CASSLPGVSNEQFF. The full variable domain, with the rest looked up from reference TRBV5-1 and TRBJ2-1, is KAGVTQTPRYLIKTRGQQVTLSCSPISGHRSVSWYQQTPGQGLQFLFEYFSETQRNKGNFPGRFSGRQFSNSRSEMNVSTLELGDSALYLCASSLPGVSNEQFFGPGTRLTVL.

The V call is TRBV7-9, the J call TRBJ2-3, with D possibly matching TRBD1 (6 bases). The CDR3 covers 14 residues. The germline V and J ends were trimmed by 0 bases and 3 bases, with 7 bases remaining between them. Germline assignment: CDR1 SEHNR and CDR2 FQNEAQ (reference sequence). CDR3 loop: CASSLAGATDTQYF. The CDR3 bases are TGTGCCAGCAGCTTAGCGGGGGCTACAGATACGCAGTATTTT. The full variable domain, completed using reference TRBV7-9 and TRBJ2-3, is DTGVSQNPRHKITKRGQNVTFRCDPISEHNRLYWYRQTLGQGPEFLTYFQNEAQLEKSRLLSDRFSAERPKGSFSTLEIQRTEQGDSAMYLCASSLAGATDTQYFGPGTRLTVL.

In this sample, this clone turned up a few times. The CDR3 is CASRGGVAEAFF. The CDR3 coding sequence is TGTGCGAGCCGCGGGGGTGTTGCTGAAGCTTTCTTT. This chain uses TRBV7-2 with TRBJ1-1, with D tentatively TRBD1 (5 bases). The CDR3 has 12 residues. The V gene's germline CDR1 is SGHTA and CDR2 FQGNSA.